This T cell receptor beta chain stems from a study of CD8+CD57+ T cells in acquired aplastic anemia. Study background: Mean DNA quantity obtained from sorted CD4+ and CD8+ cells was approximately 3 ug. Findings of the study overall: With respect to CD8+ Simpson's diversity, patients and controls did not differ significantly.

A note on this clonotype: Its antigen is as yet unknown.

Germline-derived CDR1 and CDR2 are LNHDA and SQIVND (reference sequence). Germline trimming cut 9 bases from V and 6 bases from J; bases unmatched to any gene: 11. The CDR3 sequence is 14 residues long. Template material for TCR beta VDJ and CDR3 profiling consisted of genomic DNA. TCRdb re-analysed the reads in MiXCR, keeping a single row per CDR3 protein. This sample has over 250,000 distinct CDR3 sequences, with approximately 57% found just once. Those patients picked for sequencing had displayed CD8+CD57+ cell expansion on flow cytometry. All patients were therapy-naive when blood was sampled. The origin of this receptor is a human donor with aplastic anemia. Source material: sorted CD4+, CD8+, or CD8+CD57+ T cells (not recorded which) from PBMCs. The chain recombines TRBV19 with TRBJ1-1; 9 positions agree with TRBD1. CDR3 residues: CASRHGDRVAEAFF. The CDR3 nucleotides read TGTGCCAGCAGACACGGGGACAGGGTCGCTGAAGCTTTCTTT. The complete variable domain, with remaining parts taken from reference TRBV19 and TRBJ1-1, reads DGGITQSPKYLFRKEGQNVTLSCEQNLNHDAMYWYRQDPGQGLRLIYYSQIVNDFQKGDIAEGYSVSREKKESFPLTVTSAQKNPTAFYLCASRHGDRVAEAFFGQGTRLTVV.